These 22 T cell receptor beta chains originate from one sample sequenced in a study of T cells in localized non-small cell lung cancer. Some clones are missing from TCRdb's copy, which holds only in-frame ones; the method was immunoSEQ multiplex PCR. The repertoire holds about 25,000 clones, 86% seen once, with roughly 5% in the top ten. This specimen consisted of peripheral blood, obtained before any cancer treatment. These receptors all stem from a male donor at least 60 years old with stage II squamous cell lung carcinoma.

This clone was seen more than once but under ten times. The chain links TRBV7-2 to TRBJ2-7; 7 nucleotides agree with TRBD2. This CDR3 comprises 15 residues. The J segment lost 4 bases and the V segment lost 2 bases, leaving 8 bases of the junction unmatched. Germline CDR1 and CDR2: SGHTA and FQGNSA. In DNA, the CDR3 is TGTGCCAGCAGCTTAAGTTGGCAGGGAGGGTACGAGCAGTACTTC. It codes for CASSLSWQGGYEQYF.

The chain carries TRBV11-3 and TRBJ1-2; D remains unclear. V lost 3 bases and J lost 5, with 10 bases in between. The CDR3 runs to 13 residues. Germline values: CDR1 SGHNT, CDR2 YENEEA. The CDR3 nucleotides are TGTGCCAGCAGCTTGATGAATAGTTATGGCTACACCTTC. It is translated as CASSLMNSYGYTF.

The J gene is TRBJ2-7, the V gene TRBV5-5; D gene ambiguous. Germline V lookup: CDR1 SGHKS, CDR2 YYEKEE (reference sequence). Trimming took 4 bases from V and 1 from J, leaving 15 bases between them. The CDR3 has 15 amino acids. The DNA of the CDR3 is TGTGCCAGCAGCCCCCTAGGGCAGCAATCCTACGAGCAGTACTTC. This gives the protein CASSPLGQQSYEQYF.

J is TRBJ1-1 and V is TRBV19; 8 nucleotides align to TRBD1. Germline V CDR1 and CDR2: LNHDA, SQIVND (reference sequence). Trimming took 3 bases from V and 3 from J; bases not matched to a gene: 3. The CDR3 contains 14 residues. The CDR3 is CASSIPGGYTEAFF. The CDR3 region has the DNA TGTGCCAGTAGTATCCCAGGGGGCTACACTGAAGCTTTCTTT.

The genes are TRBV18 and TRBJ1-3; TRBD1 matches at 8 bases. Losses at the gene ends were 3 bases for V and 4 bases for J; bases not matched to a gene: 8. The CDR3 is 16 residues long. The V gene's germline CDR1 is KGHSH and CDR2 LQKENI. The CDR3 sequence: CASSPTGQGTGNTIYF. In DNA form, the CDR3 reads TGTGCCAGCTCACCCACAGGACAGGGAACCGGAAACACCATATATTTT.

This chain joins TRBV19 and TRBJ1-2, with D tentatively TRBD1 (5 bases). Trimming removed 1 base from V and 7 bases from J, with 13 bases in between. Germline V gene data show CDR1 as LNHDA and CDR2 as SQIVND (reference sequence). There are 14 residues in the CDR3. CDR3 DNA: TGTGCCAGTAGTATAGGAGGGGTTCAAGGTGGCTACACCTTC. Translating gives CASSIGGVQGGYTF.

V and J are TRBV5-1 and TRBJ2-2; D is perhaps TRBD2 (6 bases). V was clipped by 3 bases and J by 7 bases, with 13 bases between them. Germline CDR1 reads SGHRS; CDR2 reads YFSETQ. This CDR3 is built from 14 residues. CDR3 nucleotide sequence: TGCGCCAGCAGCTCGGGACTGTTAGGCGGGGAGCTGTTTTTT. It specifies CASSSGLLGGELFF.

V gene TRBV19 combines with J gene TRBJ2-1; tentatively, D is TRBD2 (6 bases). The germline V and J ends were trimmed by 5 bases and 10 bases, with 15 bases remaining between them. The CDR3 runs 13 residues. The germline gives CDR1 LNHDA, CDR2 SQIVND (reference sequence). CDR3 DNA: TGTGCCAGTAGTCCGGGCCGACTAGGCGAGCAGTTCTTC. It encodes CASSPGRLGEQFF. The variable domain in full, completed from reference TRBV19 and TRBJ2-1, reads DGGITQSPKYLFRKEGQNVTLSCEQNLNHDAMYWYRQDPGQGLRLIYYSQIVNDFQKGDIAEGYSVSREKKESFPLTVTSAQKNPTAFYLCASSPGRLGEQFFGPGTRLTVL.

The J gene is TRBJ1-1, the V gene TRBV29-1; TRBD1 matches at 7 bases. The CDR3 totals 15 residues. V trimming: 5 bases; J trimming: 1 base; junction bases outside the gene matches: 10. Germline V gene sequence: CDR1 SQVTM, CDR2 ANQGSEA. Here the CDR3 reads CSVPQGGQPNTEAFF. DNA of the CDR3: TGCAGCGTTCCCCAGGGGGGACAGCCGAACACTGAAGCTTTCTTT. Together with reference TRBV29-1 and TRBJ1-1, the CDR3 gives the full variable domain: SAVISQKPSRDICQRGTSLTIQCQVDSQVTMMFWYRQQPGQSLTLIATANQGSEATYESGFVIDKFPISRPNLTFSTLTVSNMSPEDSSIYLCSVPQGGQPNTEAFFGQGTRLTVV.

This chain links TRBV29-1 with TRBJ2-7, with a tentative D call TRBD1 (7 bases). V shed 4 bases and J shed 0 bases, with 13 bases lying between them. The CDR3 length is 14 residues. Germline V CDR1 and CDR2: SQVTM, ANQGSEA. The CDR3: CSVAGRGVSYEQYF. The DNA of the CDR3 is TGCAGCGTTGCCGGCAGGGGGGTCTCCTACGAGCAGTACTTC.

CDR3 sequence (DNA): TGTGCCAGCAGCGTAGGACAGGGGGTCTCTGGGGCCAACGTCCTGACTTTC. Protein product: CASSVGQGVSGANVLTF. The chain carries TRBV9 and TRBJ2-6, with 9 bases aligning to TRBD1. Germline V gives CDR1 SGDLS, CDR2 YYNGEE. CDR3 length equals 17 residues. V shed 0 bases, J shed 0 bases, and the junction held 1 base outside the gene matches.

The J gene is TRBJ1-5, the V gene TRBV28; 9 bases match TRBD1. V lost 4 bases, J lost 7 bases, and 5 bases stayed unmatched. Germline lookup yields CDR1 MDHEN and CDR2 SYDVKM. CDR3 length: 14 residues. For the CDR3, the DNA is TGTGCCAGCAGTTCGGGACAGGGAAAACAGCCCCAGCATTTT. Protein: CASSSGQGKQPQHF.

This clone occurred a few times. The chain joins TRBV5-1 to TRBJ2-3; TRBD1 matches 9 bases. CDR3 length: 17 residues. Germline lookup yields CDR1 SGHRS and CDR2 YFSETQ. The trim removed 3 bases at V and 2 bases at J, leaving 10 bases unmatched. The DNA for the CDR3 is TGCGCCAGCAGCTGGGCGGGACAGGGACCTCCCACAGATACGCAGTATTTT. This translates into CASSWAGQGPPTDTQYF.

Concerning this clone itself: At one of its ends the junction is not consistent with the germline gene, which may arise from a read error. This chain joins TRBV29-1 and TRBJ2-7; 9 bases are shared with TRBD1. This CDR3 has 13 amino acids. The germline V gene has CDR1 SQVTM and CDR2 ANQGSEA. CDR3 nucleotide sequence: TGCAGCGTCGAAGGACAGGGGACTTACGAGCAGTACTTC. Translation gives CSVEGQGTYEQYF.

The chain links TRBV2 to TRBJ2-6; D remains unclear. The CDR3 contains 17 residues. The germline V gene encodes CDR1 SNHLY and CDR2 FYNNEI. The V gene lost 6 bases and the J gene lost 0 bases, with 15 bases spanning the gap. CDR3: CASRDGTTVSGANVLTF. CDR3 in DNA: TGTGCCAGCAGAGACGGCACCACCGTCTCTGGGGCCAACGTCCTGACTTTC.

This rearrangement joins TRBV21-1 to TRBJ2-7; whether TRBD2, the table's D call, matches the DNA was not checked. TRBV21-1 is shown as a pseudogene. CDR3 length equals 17 residues. This chain's CDR3 is CASSTLQRGALTYEQYF. In DNA form, the CDR3 reads TGTGCCAGCAGCACTCTCCAGCGGGGGGCCCTGACCTACGAGCAGTACTTC.

This clone was counted a few times. The chain carries TRBV6-1 and TRBJ1-1; D is unresolved. The V end lost 2 bases, the J end lost 4 bases, and 11 bases lay between the germline ends. The V gene's germline CDR1 is MNHNS and CDR2 SASEGT. The CDR3 spans 14 residues. The CDR3 loop reads CASSERPVGTEAFF. The CDR3 DNA follows: TGTGCCAGCAGTGAAAGACCGGTAGGCACTGAAGCTTTCTTT.

V is TRBV11-2 and J is TRBJ1-5; D remains ambiguous. The CDR3 is 14 residues long. CDR1 is SGHAT, CDR2 FQNNGV, per germline. Between the trimmed V and J ends, which lost 3 bases and 3 bases, there was a span of 9 bases. The DNA of the CDR3 is TGTGCCAGCAGCTTGGGTCAGTTCAATCAGCCCCAGCATTTT. Translated, it gives CASSLGQFNQPQHF.

J is TRBJ2-1 and V is TRBV10-3; no clear D. In germline, CDR1 is ENHRY, CDR2 SYGVKD. V lost 3 bases to trimming and J lost 1 base, with 7 bases between them. CDR3 length: 14 residues. DNA for the CDR3: TGTGCCATCAGTGACATGGGGTCCTACAATGAGCAGTTCTTC. The encoded protein is CAISDMGSYNEQFF.

The chain has TRBV15 and TRBJ1-5, with D uncertain. The germline CDR1 and CDR2 sequences are LNHNV and YYDKDF (reference sequence). The V gene lost 3 bases and the J gene lost 6 bases, with 9 bases spanning the gap. This CDR3 is 13 amino acids long. Here the CDR3 DNA reads TGTGCCACCAGCAGGGAGCGAGGTCAGCCCCAGCATTTT. Residues: CATSRERGQPQHF.

The CDR3 nucleotides read TGTGCCAGCAGCTTGGAACCGACGAACACTGAAGCTTTCTTT. This translates into CASSLEPTNTEAFF. This sequence joins TRBV5-5 and TRBJ1-1; D ambiguous. The CDR3 totals 14 residues. V lost 0 bases and J lost 1, with 7 bases in between. CDR1 and CDR2 from the germline V gene are SGHKS and YYEKEE (reference sequence).

This chain links TRBV6-1 with TRBJ1-1; no clear D. Between the trimmed V and J ends, which lost 3 bases and 1 base, there was a span of 3 bases. The CDR3 totals 12 residues. From germline, CDR1 is MNHNS and CDR2 SASEGT. The CDR3 region has the DNA TGTGCCAGCAGTGAGGGGAACACTGAAGCTTTCTTT. This sequence encodes CASSEGNTEAFF.